The present T cell receptor (beta chain) was sequenced within a study of vaccination effects on CD4 cells after COVID-19. Looking at the study overall: Two doses of BNT162b2 or mRNA-1273 vaccine were administered to participants.

Comment on this clone: Antigen: not known.

Clones were read by immunoSEQ multiplex PCR, and TCRdb kept only the in-frame ones, dropping some. The data contain 35,000 to 40,000 clones, about 69% of them singletons. Study results and limitations: By a late point after vaccination, infection- and vaccine-induced clones had shrunk markedly through clonal contraction.

ViraFEST assay sequencing came after antigen-specific CD4+ T cells were expanded with viral peptide pools. It was after approximately 11 days of culture that CD4+ T cells were isolated. All vaccine recipients tested negative for nucleocapsid antibodies and had never contracted SARS-CoV-2 infection. Some 1.9 million PBMC per well were cultured with approximately 9 IU/ml IL-2 and roughly 9.9 ug/ml peptides. This specimen consisted of CD4+ T cells from PBMCs cultured with HCoV-OC43 spike peptides, obtained before COVID-19 vaccination. Subset meaning: HCoV-OC43 spike overlapping peptide pool stimulation. The TCR was taken from a human donor who received a COVID-19 vaccine.

The DNA of the CDR3 is TGTGCCAGCAGCTTGCTTGCGTCGTCGAACACTGAAGCTTTCTTT. Translation gives CASSLLASSNTEAFF. This chain connects TRBV5-5 to TRBJ1-1; D not certain. The V gene's germline CDR1 is SGHKS and CDR2 YYEKEE (reference sequence). V was cut by 1 base and J by 1 base, with 11 bases left in between. The CDR3 consists of 15 residues.